The 3 T cell receptor beta chains below were found in one sample sequenced in a study of cytomegalovirus exposure and HLA in healthy donors. PCR involved 60 Vbeta and 13 Jbeta primers. The data were produced by immunoSEQ multiplex PCR, yet TCRdb's version contains in-frame clones alone and is incomplete. The sample consists of some 150,000 clones, around 85% of them appearing once. Sequencing was done on a sample of PBMCs. All receptors derive from a female donor in good health and CMV-seronegative.

Notes on this clone: This is likely a read error, given that the CDR3 carries no conserved phenylalanine or tryptophan at its end. This chain links TRBV5-1 with TRBJ1-2, with TRBD1 matching over 7 bases. In germline, CDR1 is SGHRS, CDR2 YFSETQ. With V trimmed by 3 bases and J by 0 bases, 2 bases remained unmatched. The CDR3 is 14 amino acids. The CDR3 loop is CASSSGTANYGYTV. The CDR3 DNA reads as TGCGCCAGCAGCTCCGGGACAGCTAACTATGGCTACACCGTC.

The chain combines TRBV28 with TRBJ2-4; D unclear. The germline CDR1 and CDR2 sequences are MDHEN and SYDVKM. V was shortened by 5 bases and J by 0 bases, with 14 bases between the two germline ends. The CDR3 is 16 amino acids. CDR3 bases: TGTGCCAGCAGTCAAGACTCAGTACTAGCCAAAAACATTCAGTACTTC. This encodes CASSQDSVLAKNIQYF.

The rearrangement links TRBV6-1 to TRBJ2-7, with 12 bases lining up with TRBD2. Germline V CDR1 and CDR2: MNHNS, SASEGT. The CDR3 is made up of 16 amino acids. The ends lost 4 bases at V and 1 base at J; junction bases unmatched: 5. CDR3 coding DNA: TGTGCCAGCAGTGGAAGGACTAGCGGGATATCCTACGAGCAGTACTTC. It yields the protein CASSGRTSGISYEQYF.